This TCR beta chain was recovered during a study of TIL therapy for anti-PD-1-resistant metastatic lung cancer. Study observations and caveats: Many TIL product clones were absent from baseline tumor, suggesting clonal contraction.

Sequencing used immunoSEQ v3. Only in-frame clones appear in the TCRdb table, and some are missing; sequencing was by immunoSEQ multiplex PCR. This repertoire shows fewer than 15,000 clones, approximately 66% found once; its top ten account for approximately 9%. Notes on this clone: Its antigen is not known.

Trimming removed 1 base at V and 7 bases at J, with 11 bases between. The CDR3 spans 14 residues. Germline CDR1 MGHRA, CDR2 YSYEKL. Time point defined: pre-treatment sample, taken before nivolumab and TIL therapy. The tumor samples were excised metastases, mostly pleural nodules or supraclavicular lymph nodes. The sequence was obtained from a woman between 25 and 85 years old with non-small cell lung cancer. Sequencing used tumor tissue, obtained at baseline. The chain joins TRBV4-1 to TRBJ1-5, with a tentative D call TRBD1 (6 bases). CDR3 coding DNA: TGCGCCAGCAGCCAAGGGACAGAGGGGCAGCCCCAGCATTTT. The encoded protein is CASSQGTEGQPQHF.